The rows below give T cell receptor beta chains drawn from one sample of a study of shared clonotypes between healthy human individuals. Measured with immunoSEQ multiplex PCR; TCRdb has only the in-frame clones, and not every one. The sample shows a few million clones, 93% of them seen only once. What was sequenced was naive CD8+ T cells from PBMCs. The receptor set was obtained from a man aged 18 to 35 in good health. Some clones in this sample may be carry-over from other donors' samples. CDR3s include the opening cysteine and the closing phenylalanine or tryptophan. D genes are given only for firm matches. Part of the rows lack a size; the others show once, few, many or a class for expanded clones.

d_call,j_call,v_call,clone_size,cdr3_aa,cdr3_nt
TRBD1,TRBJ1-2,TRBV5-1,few,CASSFWTGDGYTF,TGCGCCAGCAGCTTTTGGACAGGGGATGGCTACACCTTC
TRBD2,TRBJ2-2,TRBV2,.,CASSEVTREGSGELFF,TGTGCCAGCAGTGAAGTTACGAGGGAGGGTTCCGGGGAGCTGTTTTTT
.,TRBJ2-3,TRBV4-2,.,CASSEGEMHEADTQYF,TGTGCCAGCAGCGAGGGGGAGATGCACGAGGCAGATACGCAGTATTTT
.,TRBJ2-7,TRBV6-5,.,CASSYGEGDQYF,TGTGCCAGCAGTTACGGGGAAGGGGACCAGTACTTC
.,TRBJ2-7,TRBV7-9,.,CASSTQGERDF,TGTGCCAGCAGCACCCAGGGCGAGAGGGACTTC
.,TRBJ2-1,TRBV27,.,CASSSRSAGEQFF,TGTGCCAGCAGTTCTAGATCGGCGGGTGAGCAGTTCTTC
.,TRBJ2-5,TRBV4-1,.,CASSQDVRQYF,TGCGCCAGCAGCCAAGACGTCCGGCAGTACTTC
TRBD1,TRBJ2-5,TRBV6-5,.,CASSRDRDRETQYF,TGTGCCAGCAGCCGGGACAGGGATCGGGAGACCCAGTACTTC
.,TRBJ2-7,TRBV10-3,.,CAISEAAGGRGSYEQYF,TGTGCCATCAGTGAGGCCGCCGGTGGGAGAGGGTCCTACGAGCAGTACTTC
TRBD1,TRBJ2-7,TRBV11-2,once,CASSPGTVIAHEQYF,TGTGCCAGCAGCCCGGGGACAGTAATTGCCCACGAGCAGTACTTC
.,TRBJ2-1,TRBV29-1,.,CSARTPSSYNEQFF,TGCAGCGCTCGGACCCCGAGCTCCTACAATGAGCAGTTCTTC
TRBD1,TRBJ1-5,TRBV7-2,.,CASSSDRGLGQPQHF,TGTGCCAGCAGCTCAGACAGGGGGCTTGGTCAGCCCCAGCATTTT
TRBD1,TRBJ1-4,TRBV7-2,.,CASSFVTGREKLFF,TGTGCCAGCAGCTTCGTGACAGGGCGGGAAAAACTGTTTTTT
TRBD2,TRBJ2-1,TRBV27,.,CASSSVSGGPHEQFF,TGTGCCAGCAGTTCCGTTAGCGGGGGCCCACATGAGCAGTTCTTC
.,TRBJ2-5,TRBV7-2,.,CASSLFLVAQETQYF,TGTGCCAGCAGCTTATTTTTGGTAGCGCAAGAGACCCAGTACTTC
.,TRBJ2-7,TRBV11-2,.,CASSLVRGSEQYF,TGTGCCAGCAGCTTAGTCCGGGGGTCCGAGCAGTACTTC
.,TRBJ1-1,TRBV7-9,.,CASSHRDNWNTEAFF,TGTGCCAGCAGCCACCGGGACAACTGGAACACTGAAGCTTTCTTT
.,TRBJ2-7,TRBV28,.,CASSLGFWYEQYF,TGTGCCAGCAGTTTGGGGTTTTGGTACGAGCAGTACTTC
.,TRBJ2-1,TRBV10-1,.,CASSESLVIQFF,TGCGCCAGCAGTGAGTCGTTGGTAATCCAGTTCTTC
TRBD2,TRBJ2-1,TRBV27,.,CASSSLLAGGSYNEQFF,TGTGCCAGCAGTTCACTCTTAGCGGGAGGCTCCTACAATGAGCAGTTCTTC
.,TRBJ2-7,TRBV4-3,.,CASSQDRGGNSYEQYF,TGCGCCAGCAGCCAAGATCGGGGCGGAAACTCCTACGAGCAGTACTTC
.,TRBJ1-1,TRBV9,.,CASSVDREGRNTEAFF,TGTGCCAGCAGCGTAGACCGTGAGGGTCGAAACACTGAAGCTTTCTTT
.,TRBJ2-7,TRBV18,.,CASSPKETYEQYF,TGTGCCAGCTCACCAAAGGAAACCTACGAGCAGTACTTC
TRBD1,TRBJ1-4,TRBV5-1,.,CASSIRRQGANEKLFF,TGCGCCAGCAGCATACGGCGACAGGGGGCTAATGAAAAACTGTTTTTT
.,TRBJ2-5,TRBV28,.,CASSLMGWNGETQYF,TGTGCCAGCAGTTTAATGGGTTGGAACGGGGAGACCCAGTACTTC
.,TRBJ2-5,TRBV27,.,CASSLWVEETQYF,TGTGCCAGCAGTTTGTGGGTGGAGGAGACCCAGTACTTC
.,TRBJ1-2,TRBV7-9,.,CASSLVADSNGYTF,TGTGCCAGCAGCTTAGTCGCAGACTCCAATGGCTACACCTTC
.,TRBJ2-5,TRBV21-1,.,CASSKARPAGGPGETQYF,TGTGCCAGCAGCAAAGCTCGGCCAGCGGGAGGGCCGGGGGAGACCCAGTACTTC
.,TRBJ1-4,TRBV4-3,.,CASSQDRATSTNEKLFF,TGCGCCAGCAGCCAAGATCGGGCGACCTCAACTAATGAAAAACTGTTTTTT
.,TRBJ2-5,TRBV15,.,CATRAERNQETQYF,TGTGCCACCAGAGCAGAGAGGAACCAAGAGACCCAGTACTTC
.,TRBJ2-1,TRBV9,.,CASSVNRVGNEQFF,TGTGCCAGCAGCGTAAACAGGGTGGGCAATGAGCAGTTCTTC
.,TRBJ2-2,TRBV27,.,CASSLTYTGELFF,TGTGCCAGCAGTCTCACATACACCGGGGAGCTGTTTTTT
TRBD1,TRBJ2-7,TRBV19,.,CASSQKGQGITSYEQYF,TGTGCCAGTAGCCAAAAGGGACAGGGTATAACTTCCTACGAGCAGTACTTC
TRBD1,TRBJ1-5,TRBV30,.,CAWDPGQGLGGNQPQHF,TGTGCCTGGGACCCGGGACAGGGCTTAGGAGGCAATCAGCCCCAGCATTTT
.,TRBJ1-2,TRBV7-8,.,CASSLVGGNYGYTF,TGTGCCAGCAGCTTGGTTGGTGGTAACTATGGCTACACCTTC
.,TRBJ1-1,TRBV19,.,CASLPKPNTEAFF,TGTGCCAGCCTCCCGAAGCCGAACACTGAAGCTTTCTTT
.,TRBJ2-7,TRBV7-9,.,CASSTDSYEQYF,TGTGCCAGCAGCACGGACAGTTACGAGCAGTACTTC
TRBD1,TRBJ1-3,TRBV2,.,CATLTRTGDSGNTIYF,TGTGCCACCCTAACCCGGACAGGGGACTCTGGAAACACCATATATTTT
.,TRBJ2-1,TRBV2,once,CASSDLREGFNEQFF,TGTGCCAGCAGTGATCTGCGCGAAGGGTTCAATGAGCAGTTCTTC
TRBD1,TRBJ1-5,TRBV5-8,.,CASSWVNRGPQPQHF,TGTGCCAGCAGCTGGGTTAACAGGGGCCCTCAGCCCCAGCATTTT
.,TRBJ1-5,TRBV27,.,CASRTGGLGNQPQHF,TGTGCCAGCAGAACCGGGGGTCTAGGCAATCAGCCCCAGCATTTT
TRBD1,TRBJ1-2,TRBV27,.,CASSPLQGASRGYTF,TGTGCCAGCAGTCCACTGCAGGGGGCTTCAAGGGGCTACACCTTC
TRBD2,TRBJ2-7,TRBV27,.,CASSSYGGEQYF,TGTGCCAGCAGTTCCTACGGGGGGGAGCAGTACTTC
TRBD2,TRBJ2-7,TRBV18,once,CASSPPRGSGRAGNEQYF,TGTGCCAGCTCACCACCTCGGGGTAGCGGGAGGGCCGGAAACGAGCAGTACTTC
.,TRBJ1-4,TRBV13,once,CASSMAGEEKLFF,TGTGCCAGCAGCATGGCCGGGGAGGAAAAACTGTTTTTT
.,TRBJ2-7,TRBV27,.,CASSPDSASYEQYF,TGTGCCAGCAGTCCGGACAGCGCCTCTTACGAGCAGTACTTC
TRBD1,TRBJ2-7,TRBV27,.,CASSSTGPKEQYF,TGTGCCAGCAGTTCGACAGGGCCAAAAGAGCAGTACTTC
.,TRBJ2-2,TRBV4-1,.,CASLSGNTGELFF,TGCGCCAGTCTTAGCGGGAACACCGGGGAGCTGTTTTTT
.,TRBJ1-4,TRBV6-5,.,CASSSRLPGEKLFF,TGTGCCAGCAGTTCGAGGCTGCCCGGGGAAAAACTGTTTTTT